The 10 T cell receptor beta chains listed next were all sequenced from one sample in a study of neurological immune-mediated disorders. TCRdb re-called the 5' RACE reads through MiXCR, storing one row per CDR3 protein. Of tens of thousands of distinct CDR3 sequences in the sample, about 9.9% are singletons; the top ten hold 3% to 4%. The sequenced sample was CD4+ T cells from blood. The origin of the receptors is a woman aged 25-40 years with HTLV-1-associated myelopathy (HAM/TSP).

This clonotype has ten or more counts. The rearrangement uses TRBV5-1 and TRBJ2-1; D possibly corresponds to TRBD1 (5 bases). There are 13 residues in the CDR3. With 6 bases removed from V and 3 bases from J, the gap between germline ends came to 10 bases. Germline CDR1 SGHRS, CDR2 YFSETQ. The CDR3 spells CASTGQGYNEQFF. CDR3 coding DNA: TGCGCCAGCACGGGCCAGGGCTACAATGAGCAGTTCTTC.

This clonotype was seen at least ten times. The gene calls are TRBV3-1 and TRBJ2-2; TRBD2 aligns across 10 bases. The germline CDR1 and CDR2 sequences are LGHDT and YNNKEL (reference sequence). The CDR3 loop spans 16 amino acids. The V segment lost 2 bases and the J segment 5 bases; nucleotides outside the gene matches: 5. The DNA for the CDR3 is TGTGCCAGCAGCCAATATCCTAGCGGGGGAACCGGGGAGCTGTTTTTT. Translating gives CASSQYPSGGTGELFF.

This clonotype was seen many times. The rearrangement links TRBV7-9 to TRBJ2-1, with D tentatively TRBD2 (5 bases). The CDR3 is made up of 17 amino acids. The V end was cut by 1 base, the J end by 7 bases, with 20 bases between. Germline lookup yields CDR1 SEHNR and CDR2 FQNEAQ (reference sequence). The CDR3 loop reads CASSLDGVRGILNEQFF. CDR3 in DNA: TGTGCCAGCAGCTTAGACGGGGTCAGAGGAATCCTAAATGAGCAGTTCTTC.

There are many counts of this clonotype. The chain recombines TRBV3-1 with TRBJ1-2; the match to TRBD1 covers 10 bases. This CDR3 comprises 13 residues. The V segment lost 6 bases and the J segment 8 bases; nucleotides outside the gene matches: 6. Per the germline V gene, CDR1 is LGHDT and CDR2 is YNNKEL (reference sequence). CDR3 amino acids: CASRKTGGEGYTF. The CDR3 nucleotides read TGTGCCAGCAGAAAGACAGGGGGCGAGGGCTACACCTTC. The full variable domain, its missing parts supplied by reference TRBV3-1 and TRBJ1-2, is DTAVSQTPKYLVTQMGNDKSIKCEQNLGHDTMYWYKQDSKKFLKIMFSYNNKELIINETVPNRFSPKSPDKAHLNLHINSLELGDSAVYFCASRKTGGEGYTFGSGTRLTVV.

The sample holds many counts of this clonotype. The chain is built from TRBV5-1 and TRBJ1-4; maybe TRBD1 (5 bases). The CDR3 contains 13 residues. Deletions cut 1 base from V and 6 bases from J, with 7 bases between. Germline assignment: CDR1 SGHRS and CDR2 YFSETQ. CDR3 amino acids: CASSLWGDEKLFF. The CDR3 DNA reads TGCGCCAGCAGCTTGTGGGGCGATGAAAAACTGTTTTTT.

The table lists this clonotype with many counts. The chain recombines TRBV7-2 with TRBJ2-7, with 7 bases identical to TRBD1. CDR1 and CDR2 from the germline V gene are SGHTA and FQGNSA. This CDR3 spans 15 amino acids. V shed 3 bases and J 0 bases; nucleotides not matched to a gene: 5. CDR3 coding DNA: TGTGCCAGCAGCTTGGTGTCAGGGGGCTCCTACGAGCAGTACTTC. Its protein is CASSLVSGGSYEQYF.

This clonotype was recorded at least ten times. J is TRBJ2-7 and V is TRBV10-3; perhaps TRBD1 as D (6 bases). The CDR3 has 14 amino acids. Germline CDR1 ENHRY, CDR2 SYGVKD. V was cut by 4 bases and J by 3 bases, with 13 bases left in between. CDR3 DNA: TGTGCCATCAGTGGAAATGGACAGATCTACGAGCAGTACTTC. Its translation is CAISGNGQIYEQYF.

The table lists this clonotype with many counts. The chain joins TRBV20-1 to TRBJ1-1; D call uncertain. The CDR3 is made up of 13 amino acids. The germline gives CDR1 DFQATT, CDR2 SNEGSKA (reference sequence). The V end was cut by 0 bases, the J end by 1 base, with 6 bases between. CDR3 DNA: TGCAGTGCTAGAGATGGGAGGAACACTGAAGCTTTCTTT. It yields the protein CSARDGRNTEAFF.

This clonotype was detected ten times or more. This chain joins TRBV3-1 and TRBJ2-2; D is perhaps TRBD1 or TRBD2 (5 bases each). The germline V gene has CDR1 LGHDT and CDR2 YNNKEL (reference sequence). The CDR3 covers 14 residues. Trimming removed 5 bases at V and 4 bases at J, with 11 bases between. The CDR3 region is CASSSRGATGELFF. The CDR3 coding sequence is TGTGCCAGCAGCTCCCGAGGGGCCACCGGGGAGCTGTTTTTT.

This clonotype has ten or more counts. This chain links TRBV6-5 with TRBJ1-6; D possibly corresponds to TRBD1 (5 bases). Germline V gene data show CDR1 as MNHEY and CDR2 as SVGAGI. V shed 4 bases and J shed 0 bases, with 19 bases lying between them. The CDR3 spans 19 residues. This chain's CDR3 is CASSFRLRDGSSYNSPLHF. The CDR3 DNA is TGTGCCAGCAGTTTCCGTCTCCGGGACGGGAGCTCCTATAATTCACCCCTCCACTTT.